This is a list of T cell receptor beta chains from one sample in a study of blood T cell repertoires in COVID-19. Measured with immunoSEQ multiplex PCR; TCRdb has only the in-frame clones, and not every one. The data show 45,000 to 65,000 clones, 85% to 90% seen once. Material for sequencing was peripheral blood. Every receptor here comes from a human donor in a cohort sampled during active COVID-19. Each CDR3 is given with its conserved first and last residue. A D gene is named only where the DNA matches it firmly. Clone size is not always given. Where it is, it says once, few, many or a class for expanded clones.

D gene,J gene,V gene,clone size,CDR3 protein,CDR3 DNA
TRBD2,TRBJ2-4,TRBV5-1,-,CASSLDGGSKNIQYF,TGCGCCAGCAGCTTGGATGGCGGGAGCAAAAACATTCAGTACTTC
-,TRBJ1-3,TRBV7-3,few,CASSTGAGNTIYF,TGTGCCAGCAGCACCGGGGCTGGAAACACCATATATTTT
TRBD2,TRBJ2-3,TRBV10-1,-,CASSEMAGGYTQYF,TGCGCCAGCAGTGAAATGGCGGGGGGATATACGCAGTATTTT
-,TRBJ2-2,TRBV29-1,-,CSVEGARDTGELFF,TGCAGCGTTGAAGGGGCCAGAGATACCGGGGAGCTGTTTTTT
TRBD1,TRBJ1-3,TRBV18,-,CASSPRWVDRGPGNTIYF,TGTGCCAGCTCACCAAGGTGGGTCGACAGGGGGCCAGGAAACACCATATATTTT
TRBD2,TRBJ2-3,TRBV7-9,-,CASSLPRGRAGGDTQYF,TGTGCCAGCAGCCTACCACGCGGGAGGGCCGGGGGAGATACGCAGTATTTT
-,TRBJ2-3,TRBV28,-,CASSSPGTPVFDTQYF,TGTGCCAGCAGTTCCCCCGGGACTCCCGTTTTTGATACGCAGTATTTT
-,TRBJ2-7,TRBV14,once,CASSQVRGSGEQYF,TGTGCCAGCAGCCAAGTACGGGGGTCTGGGGAGCAGTACTTC
TRBD1,TRBJ1-1,TRBV5-1,-,CASRRLDRGTEAFF,TGCGCCAGCAGGCGCTTGGACAGGGGCACTGAAGCTTTCTTT
-,TRBJ2-2,TRBV5-4,-,CASSLPQGSTGELFF,TGTGCCAGCAGCCTACCCCAGGGTTCCACCGGGGAGCTGTTTTTT
TRBD1,TRBJ2-7,TRBV7-6,-,CASSLGRDRSYEQYF,TGTGCCAGCAGCTTAGGCCGGGACAGGTCCTACGAGCAGTACTTC
-,TRBJ2-3,TRBV27,-,CASSLRGRSTDTQYF,TGTGCCAGCAGTTTAAGAGGTAGGAGCACAGATACGCAGTATTTT
TRBD1,TRBJ2-5,TRBV7-9,-,CASSSPAGTEETQYF,TGTGCCAGCAGCTCTCCGGCCGGGACAGAAGAGACCCAGTACTTC
TRBD1,TRBJ2-7,TRBV5-1,-,CASSTGQGYEQYF,TGCGCCAGCAGCACTGGACAGGGCTACGAGCAGTACTTC
TRBD1,TRBJ1-3,TRBV18,-,CASSSETGMGNTIYF,TGTGCCAGCTCGTCCGAGACAGGGATGGGAAACACCATATATTTT
-,TRBJ1-2,TRBV7-2,-,CASSFSPGNYGYTF,TGTGCCAGCAGTTTTAGCCCCGGAAACTATGGCTACACCTTC
-,TRBJ2-1,TRBV5-1,-,CASSWGDWEQFF,TGCGCCAGCAGCTGGGGGGACTGGGAGCAGTTCTTC
-,TRBJ2-5,TRBV19,-,CASSPTGRETQYF,TGTGCCAGTAGTCCTACAGGGAGAGAGACCCAGTACTTC
-,TRBJ1-4,TRBV20-1,-,CSASGRTANEKLFF,TGCAGTGCTAGTGGTCGGACAGCTAATGAAAAACTGTTTTTT
TRBD2,TRBJ2-5,TRBV6-5,-,CASRNGLAGETQYF,TGTGCCAGCAGGAACGGGCTAGCGGGAGAGACCCAGTACTTC
TRBD2,TRBJ2-5,TRBV7-9,few,CASSLATSGQETQYF,TGTGCCAGCAGCTTAGCGACTAGCGGGCAAGAGACCCAGTACTTC
-,TRBJ2-5,TRBV4-1,few,CASSQDKGTAGARGLQETQYF,TGCGCCAGCAGCCAAGATAAAGGGACAGCGGGTGCGCGGGGCCTCCAAGAGACCCAGTACTTC
TRBD2,TRBJ2-5,TRBV7-9,-,CASSLAGTSLTETQYF,TGTGCCAGCAGCTTAGCCGGGACTAGCTTAACAGAGACCCAGTACTTC
-,TRBJ1-5,TRBV6-5,few,CASSYSETQPQHF,TGTGCCAGCAGTTACAGCGAAACTCAGCCCCAGCATTTT
-,TRBJ2-1,TRBV6-5,once,CAISIRGSIYNEQFF,TGTGCCATATCAATTAGGGGGAGTATTTACAATGAGCAGTTCTTC
-,TRBJ1-3,TRBV28,-,CASGPDRTNSGNTIYF,TGTGCCAGCGGACCTGACAGGACAAACTCTGGAAACACCATATATTTT
-,TRBJ2-3,TRBV15,-,CATSRHPPGSTDTQYF,TGTGCCACCAGCAGACATCCCCCGGGAAGCACAGATACGCAGTATTTT
-,TRBJ2-3,TRBV7-9,-,CASSLTADTQYF,TGTGCCAGCAGCTTAACAGCAGATACGCAGTATTTT
-,TRBJ2-3,TRBV5-1,-,CASSSGSTDTQYF,TGCGCCAGCAGCTCGGGGAGCACAGATACGCAGTATTTT
TRBD1,TRBJ1-5,TRBV5-4,-,CASSRTGEINQPQHF,TGTGCCAGCAGCCGTACAGGGGAAATCAATCAGCCCCAGCATTTT
-,TRBJ2-4,TRBV5-4,-,CASSLGLAKNIQYF,TGTGCCAGCAGCTTGGGACTAGCCAAAAACATTCAGTACTTC
TRBD1,TRBJ1-1,TRBV19,-,CASSMTGIGTEAFF,TGTGCCAGTAGTATGACAGGGATCGGCACTGAAGCTTTCTTT
-,TRBJ2-2,TRBV5-1,-,CASSLVAGLSVGELFF,TGCGCCAGCAGCTTGGTGGCAGGTCTTAGTGTCGGGGAGCTGTTTTTT
-,TRBJ2-1,TRBV24-1,-,CATSGRQEVGSQQFF,TGTGCCACCAGTGGCCGTCAGGAAGTCGGCTCCCAGCAGTTCTTC
-,TRBJ2-7,TRBV21-1,-,CASSYRDSSYEQYF,TGTGCCAGCAGCTATCGGGACAGCTCCTACGAGCAGTACTTC
-,TRBJ2-3,TRBV18,-,CASSRGLGTDTQYF,TGTGCCAGCTCACGCGGGCTGGGCACAGATACGCAGTATTTT
-,TRBJ1-1,TRBV11-2,-,CASSPGVEAFF,TGTGCCAGCAGCCCCGGGGTTGAAGCTTTCTTT
TRBD1,TRBJ1-1,TRBV18,-,CASSPGQGALHTEAFF,TGTGCCAGCTCTCCCGGACAGGGGGCATTACACACTGAAGCTTTCTTT
-,TRBJ1-1,TRBV3-1/TRBV3-2,-,CASSPRGAGTEAFF,TGTGCCAGCAGCCCCAGGGGAGCGGGGACTGAAGCTTTCTTT
-,TRBJ2-2,TRBV29-1,-,CSVDSPAGELFF,TGCAGCGTTGATTCGCCGGCCGGGGAGCTGTTTTTT
TRBD2,TRBJ2-1,TRBV19,-,CASSKGTSGRVNEQFF,TGTGCCAGTAGTAAAGGGACTAGCGGGAGAGTTAATGAGCAGTTCTTC
TRBD1,TRBJ1-1,TRBV5-1,once,CASSIGQGTTNTEAFF,TGCGCCAGCAGCATAGGACAGGGGACGACTAACACTGAAGCTTTCTTT
-,TRBJ1-6,TRBV6-5,-,CASRKDSTLSPLHF,TGTGCCAGCAGAAAGGACAGCACTCTTTCACCCCTCCACTTT
TRBD1,TRBJ1-4,TRBV24-1,once,CATSDPGQGEEKLFF,TGTGCCACCAGTGATCCGGGACAGGGGGAAGAAAAACTGTTTTTT
-,TRBJ1-1,TRBV6-6,once,CASSTLGRETEAFF,TGTGCCAGCAGTACCCTCGGCCGGGAGACTGAAGCTTTCTTT
TRBD1,TRBJ1-2,TRBV5-4,-,CASSPGQGINYGYTF,TGTGCCAGCAGCCCGGGACAGGGGATTAACTATGGCTACACCTTC
-,TRBJ1-1,TRBV19,-,CASSKGASNTEAFF,TGTGCCAGTAGTAAAGGGGCCTCGAACACTGAAGCTTTCTTT
-,TRBJ2-3,TRBV29-1,-,CSVVARGIDTQYF,TGCAGCGTGGTAGCACGGGGGATCGATACGCAGTATTTT